This TCR beta chain was sequenced during a study of Ad26.COV2.S vaccination and SARS-CoV-2 variants. Findings and caveats of the study: In TCR breadth and depth analyses, total T cell responses may have been underestimated. Among vaccine recipients, spike-specific TCR breadth exceeded that of placebo recipients. Considerable breadth of spike-specific CD8+ and CD4+ T cell responses has reportedly been documented following vaccination.

Repertoires were generated with immunoSEQ multiplex PCR, while TCRdb's copy carries only in-frame clones and drops some. The sample contains hundreds of thousands of clones, about 90% of which appear only once. Germline V gene data show CDR1 as MNHNY and CDR2 as SVGAGI (reference sequence). Germline trimming cut 4 bases from V and 5 bases from J; bases unmatched to any gene: 4. The CDR3 is 13 residues long. About this clone: As yet, its antigen is unknown.

Sequencing was performed on peripheral blood, taken after recovery from COVID-19. This chain links TRBV6-6 with TRBJ2-7, with 8 nucleotides matching TRBD1. This receptor was obtained from a human donor who had recovered from COVID-19. CDR3 in amino acids: CASSLRTGHEQYF. DNA of the CDR3: TGTGCCAGCAGTTTGAGGACAGGGCACGAGCAGTACTTC.